Following are 19 T cell receptor beta chains from one sample sequenced in a study of tumor-infiltrating lymphocytes in primary liver carcinoma. Researchers drew blood RNA from unsorted whole blood and extracted germline DNA as well. cDNA specific to TCR beta was made from 450 to 500 ng of total RNA, with a constant-region primer employed for priming. Slightly modified ARM-PCR, run as three nested multiplex PCR rounds, produced the TCR beta libraries. A C-beta reverse primer was combined with TRBV1-TRBV30 forward primers in the first two PCR rounds, and each round had 9 to 10 cycles. One entry per CDR3 protein results from TCRdb running MiXCR on the multiplex PCR reads. The repertoire holds fewer than 350,000 distinct CDR3 sequences, with less than 75% as singletons. The sequenced material came from peripheral blood. Source of these receptors: a man in his forties with primary liver carcinoma and hepatitis B virus infection.

The table lists this clonotype with many counts. The chain combines TRBV29-1 with TRBJ2-1; 9 bases align to TRBD2. The CDR3 extends over 14 amino acids. Trimming cost V 1 base and J 7 bases; bases outside gene matches: 5. Per germline, CDR1 SQVTM and CDR2 ANQGSEA. The CDR3 nucleotides are TGCAGCGTTGAAGTAGCGGGAGTAGGAAATGAGCAGTTCTTC. This gives the protein CSVEVAGVGNEQFF.

To note about this clonotype: It may be a read error: a sequence one base away is much more abundant. The V call is TRBV5-4, the J call TRBJ2-7; no clear D gene. Germline-derived CDR1 and CDR2 are SGHNT and YYREEE (reference sequence). This CDR3 comprises 14 residues. DNA for the CDR3: TGTGCCAGCAGCTTGTGGCCTAACTCCTACGATCAGTACTTC. The encoded protein is CASSLWPNSYDQYF.

On this clonotype itself: No conserved phenylalanine or tryptophan is present at the end of the CDR3, so a read error is the likely explanation. This sequence joins TRBV11-1 and TRBJ2-3; 7 bases line up with TRBD2. The CDR3 runs to 15 residues. CDR1 is SGHAT and CDR2 is FQDESV in the germline V gene (reference sequence). CDR3 region: CASSLPREGIDTQYS. CDR3 in DNA: TGCGCCAGCAGTTTGCCGAGGGAGGGCATAGATACGCAGTATTCT.

In regard to this clonotype: A single base separates this from a much larger clone, so it may be a read error. The V and J genes are TRBV12-3 or TRBV12-4 and TRBJ2-1, with D perhaps matching TRBD2 (7 bases). The CDR3 extends over 14 amino acids. Trimming took off 7 bases at V and 9 bases at J, with 19 bases between the two ends. CDR3 DNA: TGTGCCAGCAAAATAGCGGGCCTGGACAGTGAGCAGTTCTTC. This gives the protein CASKIAGLDSEQFF.

For this clonotype: A clone one base away is much larger, so this may be a read error. The chain links TRBV6-5 to TRBJ2-3, with 8 bases aligning to TRBD2. The CDR3 extends over 15 amino acids. CDR1 is MNHEY, CDR2 SVGAGI, per germline. V trimming: 6 bases; J trimming: 3 bases; junction bases outside the gene matches: 8. This CDR3 reads CASSSRAGGTDTQYF. Here the CDR3 DNA reads TGTGCCAGCAGCTCACGGGCGGGAGGTACAGATACGCAGTATTTT.

About this clonotype itself: One end of the junction fails to match germline, which may point to a read error. The gene calls are TRBV5-5 and TRBJ2-1; TRBD1 matches at 8 bases. There are 18 residues in the CDR3. Per germline, CDR1 SGHKS and CDR2 YYEKEE (reference sequence). CDR3 nucleotides: TGTGCCAGCAGATTGTACGTGTTGGTAGGACAGGGTAGCAATGTGCAGTTCTTC. Translation gives CASRLYVLVGQGSNVQFF.

A word on this clonotype: Relative to the germline gene, one junction end is altered; a read error may explain this. The chain is built from TRBV6-1 and TRBJ1-5; no definite D call. This CDR3 has 16 amino acids. The V gene's germline CDR1 is MNHNS and CDR2 SASEGT. In nucleotides, the CDR3 is TGTGCCAGCAATGAAGCACCAATGGGTAGCAATCAGCCCCAGCATTTT. It codes for CASNEAPMGSNQPQHF.

About this clonotype: With a much larger clone just one base away, this may be a read error. This rearrangement joins TRBV6-2 or TRBV6-3 to TRBJ1-2; D not resolved. Germline CDR1 is MNHEY and CDR2 is SVGEGT. The CDR3 spans 11 residues. Deletions cut 7 bases from V and 2 bases from J, with 5 bases between. The CDR3 coding sequence is TGTGCCAGCACCATCAACTATGGCTACACCTTC. Amino acids: CASTINYGYTF.

About this clonotype itself: A single base separates this from a much larger clone, so it may be a read error. The CDR3 ends on some other residue instead of the conserved phenylalanine or tryptophan, so this is likely a read error. The DNA is left out, because the CDR3 cannot be placed on it with certainty; the CDR3 is given as TCRdb lists it. This sequence joins TRBV14 and TRBJ2-1; the table's D call TRBD2 went unverified against the DNA. The CDR3 totals 10 residues, both ends included. The germline CDR1 and CDR2 sequences are SGHDN and FVKESK. The CDR3 region is CASNQTGPPT.

As regards this clonotype: This clone may be a read error of a much larger clone one base away. The rearrangement links TRBV6-1 to TRBJ2-2, with TRBD1 matching 8 bases. CDR3 length: 17 amino acids. Germline CDR1 is MNHNS and CDR2 is SASEGT. The DNA for the CDR3 is TGTCCCAGCAGTGAAGTGAAAGGGACAGGGAACACCGGGGAGCTGTTTTTT. This sequence encodes CPSSEVKGTGNTGELFF.

Comments on this clonotype: The junction departs from germline at one end; a sequencing error may be responsible. This CDR3 reads CASSARDLIDTQYF. In nucleotides, the CDR3 is TGTGCCAGCAGCGCCCGGGACCTCATAGATACACAGTATTTT. J is TRBJ2-3 and V is TRBV11-2, with D tentatively TRBD1 or TRBD2 (5 bases each). The CDR3 is 14 amino acids. The germline gives CDR1 SGHAT, CDR2 FQNNGV.

The chain couples TRBV25-1 to TRBJ2-1; D might be TRBD2 (5 bases). Trimming removed 3 bases at V and 9 bases at J, with 9 bases between. Germline V CDR1 and CDR2: MGHDK, SYGVNS. The CDR3 has 12 amino acids. The DNA of the CDR3 is TGTGCCAGCAGTGACGACTATGGTGAGCAGTTCTTC. The encoded protein is CASSDDYGEQFF.

As concerns this clonotype: A much larger clone differs by one base, so this may be a read error. The V gene is TRBV4-3, the J gene TRBJ1-1; tentative D call: TRBD1 (6 bases). The germline gives CDR1 LGHNA, CDR2 YSLEER. V was trimmed by 0 bases and J by 5 bases, leaving 10 bases between them. The CDR3 runs to 14 residues. The CDR3 DNA reads as TGCGCCAGCAGCCAAGACGGGGGGGCTACTGAAGCTTTCTTT. Its protein product is CASSQDGGATEAFF.

About this clonotype: This sequence may be a read error, since a much larger clone differs from it by one base. The gene calls are TRBV6-5 and TRBJ1-1; possibly TRBD1 for D (5 bases). The V end was cut by 2 bases, the J end by 4 bases, with 14 bases between. The CDR3 sequence is 15 residues long. Germline V gene data show CDR1 as MNHEY and CDR2 as SVGAGI. The CDR3 sequence is CASSYKGVGGTEAFF. CDR3 nucleotides: TGTGCCAGCAGTTACAAGGGAGTCGGGGGCACTGAAGCTTTCTTT.

The chain is built from TRBV6-1 and TRBJ1-4; D gene uncertain. Trimming pared 8 bases from V and 5 bases from J, leaving 15 bases between. This CDR3 has 14 amino acids. The germline V gene encodes CDR1 MNHNS and CDR2 SASEGT. The CDR3 is CASGYASLNEKLFF. As DNA, the CDR3 is TGTGCCAGCGGTTATGCATCGTTAAATGAAAAACTGTTTTTT.

The chain joins TRBV13 to TRBJ2-2; D not resolved. Trimming pared 1 base from V and 7 bases from J, leaving 13 bases between. The germline CDR1 and CDR2 sequences are PRHDT and FYEKMQ (reference sequence). The CDR3 contains 15 residues. In nucleotides, the CDR3 is TGTGCCAGCAGCTTAGTTGGTCCAAACGGCGGGGAGCTGTTTTTT. Its protein is CASSLVGPNGGELFF.

On this clonotype: This may be a read error: a much more frequent sequence differs by one nucleotide. Given the absence of the conserved phenylalanine or tryptophan at the CDR3 end, a read error is likely. The chain combines TRBV6-6 with TRBJ2-2, with 7 bases that match TRBD1. V lost 5 bases to trimming and J lost 5 bases; unmatched junction nucleotides: 14. The germline gives CDR1 MNHNY, CDR2 SVGAGI (reference sequence). The CDR3 spans 17 residues. Written as DNA, the CDR3 is TGTGCCAGCAGTCCAACCCACAGGGGCATGGGTACCGGGGAGCTGTTTTCT. This gives the protein CASSPTHRGMGTGELFS.

This clonotype was recorded many times. The chain uses TRBV11-3 and TRBJ2-7; D gene uncertain. Trimming shortened V by 8 bases and J by 0 bases, and 8 bases separated the two germline ends. Looked up from germline, CDR1 is SGHNT and CDR2 is YENEEA. This CDR3 is 12 amino acids long. CDR3: CASGGHSYEQYF. CDR3 in DNA: TGTGCCAGCGGCGGTCACTCCTACGAGCAGTACTTC.

A note on this clonotype: The conserved phenylalanine or tryptophan normally closing the CDR3 is absent here, so this likely arose from a read error. This chain connects TRBV6-5 to TRBJ1-5; the match to TRBD1 covers 7 bases. TRBJ2-3 explains the end of the DNA better; the J call may be wrong. The germline V gene encodes CDR1 MNHEY and CDR2 SVGAGI. This CDR3 is 15 amino acids long. The CDR3 loop is CASSFRQGTNQPQYL. The CDR3 nucleotides read TGTGCCAGCAGCTTCCGACAGGGTACCAATCAGCCCCAGTATCTT.